The next 2 T cell receptor beta chains were all read from a single sample in a study of T cell responses to AZD1222 COVID-19 vaccine. The data were produced by immunoSEQ multiplex PCR, yet TCRdb's version contains in-frame clones alone and is incomplete. The table shows more than 150,000 clones, with approximately 91% occurring only once. This sample comprised peripheral blood, obtained on day 0 of AZD1222 vaccination. These receptors were taken from an adult in good health.

J is TRBJ2-1 and V is TRBV27; 9 nucleotides align to TRBD2. In germline, CDR1 is MNHEY, CDR2 SMNVEV (reference sequence). The CDR3 extends over 20 amino acids. Unmatched junction bases numbered 20, after V lost 5 bases and J lost 3 bases. CDR3 DNA sequence: TGTGCCAGCAGTCCACTTGCCGGGACTAGCTTCCGCAGGGGCTACAATGAGCAGTTCTTC. It codes for CASSPLAGTSFRRGYNEQFF.

J is TRBJ2-1 and V is TRBV25-1; D call uncertain. Germline CDR1 MGHDK, CDR2 SYGVNS. This CDR3 region has 11 residues. The germline V and J ends were trimmed by 6 bases and 12 bases, with 12 bases remaining between them. Written as DNA, the CDR3 is TGTGCCAGCAGCCCAGGCTTGCGGCAGTTCTTC. This gives the protein CASSPGLRQFF. The full variable domain, completed using reference TRBV25-1 and TRBJ2-1, is EADIYQTPRYLVIGTGKKITLECSQTMGHDKMYWYQQDPGMELHLIHYSYGVNSTEKGDLSSESTVSRIRTEHFPLTLESARPSHTSQYLCASSPGLRQFFGPGTRLTVL.